Listed below are T cell receptor beta chains from one sample, sequenced in a study of tumor-infiltrating lymphocytes in primary liver carcinoma. TCRdb processed the multiplex PCR reads anew with MiXCR; each CDR3 protein has one entry. Of approximately 330,000 distinct CDR3 sequences in the sample, 65% were seen once. Sequenced input: peripheral blood. The receptors were sampled from a man aged 35-49 years with primary liver carcinoma and hepatitis B virus infection. Both conserved end residues are part of each CDR3. The D gene is left open where the match is weak. Only part of the rows carry a size: once, few, many, or a class if the clone is expanded.

d_call	j_call	v_call	clone_size	cdr3_aa	cdr3_nt
-	TRBJ2-2	TRBV12-3/TRBV12-4	many	CASRRGAGELFF	TGTGCCAGCAGACGAGGGGCCGGGGAGCTGTTTTTT
TRBD2	TRBJ2-7	TRBV5-1	-	CASSLTWGGGLAGASYEQYF	TGCGCCAGCAGCTTGACCTGGGGGGGGGGACTAGCGGGAGCCTCCTACGAGCAGTACTTC
-	TRBJ2-5	TRBV10-3	-	CAISGATQETQYF	TGTGCCATCAGTGGGGCAACACAAGAGACCCAGTACTTC
TRBD2	TRBJ2-7	TRBV14	-	CASSQPTSGKDEQYF	TGTGCCAGCAGCCAACCGACTAGCGGGAAGGACGAGCAGTACTTC
-	TRBJ2-3	TRBV20-1	-	CSARDYRVDTYTQYF	TGCAGTGCTAGAGATTACAGGGTCGACACGTATACGCAATATTTT
TRBD2	TRBJ2-3	TRBV11-2	-	CASSFSGGANKGTTRTDTQYF	TGTGCCAGCAGCTTCTCTGGTGGGGCTAACAAGGGGACTACACGCACAGATACGCAGTATTTT
-	TRBJ1-5	TRBV11-2	many	CASSLEGVGNQPQHF	TGTGCCAGCAGCTTAGAAGGGGTTGGCAATCAGCCCCAGCATTTT
-	TRBJ2-3	TRBV6-6	-	CAISYLWEDTDTQYF	TGTGCCATCAGTTACCTATGGGAGGACACAGATACGCAGTATTTT
-	TRBJ2-7	TRBV28	few	CASNRGTSGEQYF	TGTGCCAGCAACAGAGGGACCTCGGGGGAGCAGTACTTC
-	TRBJ2-7	TRBV28	-	CASSLLEGREQYF	TGTGCCAGCAGTTTACTCGAAGGGCGAGAGCAGTACTTC
-	TRBJ1-3	TRBV6-6	-	CATLSPDGGNTIYF	TGTGCCACTCTGTCCCCGGACGGTGGAAACACCATATATTTT
-	TRBJ1-1	TRBV30	few	CAWVRYTEAFF	TGTGCCTGGGTAAGGTACACTGAAGCTTTCTTT
TRBD2	TRBJ2-6	TRBV6-2/TRBV6-3	many	CASTPGGGANVLTF	TGTGCCAGCACCCCGGGAGGTGGGGCCAACGTCCTGACTTTC
TRBD2	TRBJ2-1	TRBV5-1	-	CASSLAGGGYNEQFF	TGCGCCAGCAGCTTAGCGGGAGGAGGCTACAATGAGCAGTTCTTC
-	TRBJ2-3	TRBV5-6	many	CASSLVGSSTDTQYF	TGTGCCAGCAGCTTGGTCGGGAGTTCCACAGATACGCAGTATTTT
-	TRBJ2-7	TRBV6-1	many	CASSPPIYEQYF	TGTGCCAGCTCGCCTCCTATTTACGAGCAGTACTTC
-	TRBJ1-5	TRBV2	-	CASSVKEGVRHGNQPQHF	TGTGCCAGCAGTGTTAAGGAAGGCGTTCGTCATGGCAATCAGCCCCAGCATTTT
-	TRBJ1-1	TRBV6-1	-	CASTPHRDTEAFF	TGTGCCAGCACCCCCCACAGAGACACTGAAGCTTTCTTT
-	TRBJ2-7	TRBV29-1	-	CRVESTVTYKQYF	TGCCGCGTTGAATCCACGGTGACCTACAAGCAGTACTTC
TRBD1	TRBJ2-2	TRBV11-2	-	CASSVGTAFIGELFF	TGTGCCAGCAGCGTGGGGACAGCCTTTATCGGGGAGCTGTTTTTT
-	TRBJ1-2	TRBV6-5	many	CASSSFRAEGYGYTF	TGTGCCAGCAGTTCCTTCAGGGCCGAGGGGTATGGCTACACCTTC
TRBD1	TRBJ2-1	TRBV24-1	once	CATSDRTGERGNEQFF	TGTGCCACCAGTGACCGGACAGGGGAAAGGGGCAATGAGCAGTTCTTC
-	TRBJ2-7	TRBV6-5	-	CACSVERSYEQYF	TGTGCCTGCAGTGTTGAGCGGTCCTACGAGCAGTATTTC
-	TRBJ2-4	TRBV5-1	-	CASSSVGGGKNIQYF	TGCGCCAGCAGCTCCGTGGGGGGTGGCAAAAACATTCAGTACTTC
TRBD1	TRBJ1-1	TRBV6-5	-	CASSQGGGVGTEAFF	TGTGCCAGCAGCCAGGGAGGGGGCGTAGGCACTGAAGCTTTCTTT
-	TRBJ1-5	TRBV10-2	-	CASSEDSHSNQPQHF	TGCGCCAGCAGTGAGGACAGCCATAGCAATCAGCCCCAGCATTTT
-	TRBJ1-1	TRBV7-3	-	CASSLKWGTEVFF	TGTGCCAGCAGCTTAAAATGGGGCACTGAAGTTTTCTTT
-	TRBJ1-1	TRBV11-2	-	CASNLVGLNTEAFF	TGTGCCAGCAATTTAGTAGGGCTGAACACTGAAGCTTTCTTT
-	TRBJ2-1	TRBV11-1	-	CARILGSSYNEQFF	TGTGCCAGGATCTTAGGCAGCTCCTACAATGAGCAGTTCTTC
-	TRBJ2-1	TRBV28	-	CASSEIKGPDKEQFF	TGTGCCAGCAGCGAAATTAAGGGCCCGGATAAAGAGCAGTTCTTC
-	TRBJ2-5	TRBV10-1	-	CASSEGGLAETQYF	TGCGCCAGCAGTGAGGGGGGCCTAGCCGAGACCCAGTACTTC
-	TRBJ1-1	TRBV11-2	-	CASNLEGWANTEAFF	TGTGCCAGCAACTTAGAGGGATGGGCGAACACTGAGGCTTTCTTT
-	TRBJ2-3	TRBV6-6	-	CASSYGGAGDTQYF	TGTGCCAGCAGTTACGGGGGTGCGGGAGATACGCAGTATTTT
TRBD1	TRBJ2-7	TRBV5-5	-	CASSLLPGQGSEEYF	TGTGCCAGCAGCTTGTTGCCTGGACAGGGTTCCGAGGAGTACTTC
-	TRBJ2-3	TRBV11-2	-	CASSYYGAGDTKYF	TGTGCCAGCAGCTACTACGGGGCCGGAGATACGAAGTATTTT
TRBD2	TRBJ2-3	TRBV11-2	-	CASSFWTSVSTDTQYF	TGTGCCAGCAGCTTTTGGACTAGTGTAAGCACAGATACGCAGTATTTT